This T cell receptor (beta chain) is from a study of blood T cell repertoires in COVID-19 (dated by TCRdb to 2018 to 2020). At the level of the whole study: The collaborator samples originated in the United States, Italy and Spain and spanned the acute and convalescent phases of COVID-19. Samples were obtained from the ongoing ImmuneRACE study (first 160 participants) and from 950 to 1,500 subjects provided by 6 global collaborators. Subjects who had been exposed to COVID-19, were actively infected with it, or had recovered from it provided the deeply sampled blood TCRbeta repertoires that made up the dataset. The material from the prospective study consisted of cDNA or gDNA derived from T cells, B-cell-depleted T cells, or PBMCs. A freely available public database, intended as a resource for researchers studying the immune response to SARS-CoV-2, is where the repertoires were released. Nearly every sample came with metadata listing a de-identified subject ID, COVID-19 status, age in years and sex. Where HLA class I and class II types were available, the types were taken from metadata supplied by the sample provider, not from assay-based typing.

In the prospective study, participants were about 18 to 100 years old, resided in fewer than 25 geographic areas of the United States, and were enrolled through a virtual design. In the prospective study, cohorts were assigned on the basis of participant-reported clinical history obtained from a screening survey and a study questionnaire. Recovered participants in ImmuneRACE Cohort 3 were defined by two consecutive negative NP/OP PCR tests, clearance by a healthcare professional, or resolution of symptoms. In the prospective study, mobile phlebotomists collected whole blood, serum and a nasopharyngeal or oropharyngeal swab from each participant. Additional blood draws and questionnaires over an approximately 2-month period could optionally be provided by prospective study participants. Blood samples from the prospective study were shipped frozen or at room temperature prior to DNA extraction. Beyond this particular receptor, the publication reports: The quantity of clinical and demographic metadata differed by source and by participant and was supplied without curation.

V and J are truncated by 1 base and 9 bases respectively, leaving an intervening sequence of 10 bases. From the cysteine up to the phenylalanine, the CDR3 has a length of 13 residues. Only CDR3 DNA is held: 39 bases, read in frame from base 1. The germline V gene yields SGHNT for CDR1 and YENEEA for CDR2. The immunoSEQ Assay, a bias-controlled multiplex PCR, was used to amplify TCRbeta CDR3 regions from genomic DNA. Processing in the source paper ran as follows. Within the assay, amplification of reference gene primers was used to estimate how many nucleated cells each sample contained. Sequence reads were collapsed and filtered to measure the absolute abundance of every unique TCRbeta CDR3 rearrangement. Productive Simpson clonality was computed per sample as the square root of Simpson's diversity index over productive rearrangements. As stored in TCRdb, this immuneACCESS dataset retains in-frame rearrangements with V and J assigned. A fraction of the clones does not appear; measured against another copy, unresolved V genes explain less than half of the discrepancy, and the remainder lacks a known reason. V and J calls plus clone size are reproduced from that table; the DNA served to infer D and trimming. The sample records 110,000 to 150,000 clones, around 86% of which are singletons. The ten largest clones capture approximately 10% of the sample.

Remarks on this clone: Its antigen is unknown. No base qualities exist here, and no much larger clone lies one base off it.

The source of this sequence is a man in his sixties who had recovered from COVID-19. Sample: PBMCs or T cells enriched from blood (not recorded which). Rearrangement joined TRBV11-3 to TRBJ2-1, with the identity of the D gene unclear. The bases are TGTGCCAGCAGCTTAGGGTGGCTTGGTGAGCAGTTCTTC. Translated, this gives CASSLGWLGEQFF.